The 10 T cell receptor beta chains below were found in one sample sequenced in a study of T cell responses to AZD1222 COVID-19 vaccine. The protocol was immunoSEQ multiplex PCR, while the TCRdb copy is restricted to in-frame clones and leaves out a portion. This table has under 200,000 clones, more than 75% appearing once. The specimen was peripheral blood, collected 28 days after the second AZD1222 dose. Receptor source: an adult who received the AZD1222 COVID-19 vaccine.

The chain combines TRBV6-5 with TRBJ2-7; possible D gene TRBD1, 6 bases. The germline V gene has CDR1 MNHEY and CDR2 SVGAGI. This CDR3 is built from 16 residues. V dropped 0 bases and J dropped 5 bases, with 17 bases sitting between them. As DNA, the CDR3 is TGTGCCAGCAGTTACTCAGCCCCAGGGGCAGCTCACGAGCAGTACTTC. It yields the protein CASSYSAPGAAHEQYF.

In its sample, this clone was seen a few times. The chain carries TRBV18 and TRBJ1-1, with D tentatively TRBD1 (6 bases). The CDR3 covers 13 residues. Per germline, CDR1 KGHSH and CDR2 LQKENI. V gave up 5 bases and J gave up 6 bases, with 13 bases separating them. The CDR3 loop is CASSNKGDAEAFF. The DNA for the CDR3 is TGTGCCAGCTCAAACAAGGGGGACGCTGAAGCTTTCTTT.

The rearrangement links TRBV7-9 to TRBJ1-4; 9 bases are a match to TRBD1. V was clipped by 6 bases and J by 6 bases; unmatched bases: 5. CDR1 is SEHNR, CDR2 FQNEAQ, per germline (reference sequence). CDR3 length equals 14 residues. CDR3 in amino acids: CASRSTGGHEKLFF. In DNA, the CDR3 is TGTGCCAGCAGAAGCACAGGGGGCCATGAAAAACTGTTTTTT.

This rearrangement joins TRBV6-5 to TRBJ2-7, with 14 bases lining up with TRBD2. Per germline, CDR1 MNHEY and CDR2 SVGAGI. The CDR3 is 13 residues long. V lost 11 bases and J lost 0; bases outside the gene matches: 0. CDR3 bases: TGTGCCGGGACTAGCGGGAGCTCCTACGAGCAGTACTTC. It translates to CAGTSGSSYEQYF.

Details on this clone: Other DNA sequences within the sample encode an identical CDR3. The chain uses TRBV5-1 and TRBJ2-7, with 8 bases lining up with TRBD1. This CDR3 region has 14 residues. Trimming removed 3 bases from V and 4 bases from J; junction bases left unmatched: 6. Germline-derived CDR1 and CDR2 are SGHRS and YFSETQ. CDR3 loop: CASSSSGGAYEQYF. The CDR3 DNA reads TGCGCCAGCAGCTCCTCAGGGGGCGCGTACGAGCAGTACTTC. The variable domain in full, completed from reference TRBV5-1 and TRBJ2-7, reads KAGVTQTPRYLIKTRGQQVTLSCSPISGHRSVSWYQQTPGQGLQFLFEYFSETQRNKGNFPGRFSGRQFSNSRSEMNVSTLELGDSALYLCASSSSGGAYEQYFGPGTRLTVT.

Turning to this clone: Other DNA sequences in this sample translate to the same CDR3. This chain joins TRBV3-1 (or the pseudogene TRBV3-2) and TRBJ2-5; D gene ambiguous. CDR1 is LGHDT and CDR2 is YNNKEL in the germline V gene (reference sequence). The CDR3 totals 15 residues. V was trimmed by 0 bases and J by 1 base, leaving 9 bases between them. This CDR3 is CASSQDWRGQETQYF. In DNA form, the CDR3 reads TGTGCCAGCAGCCAAGACTGGCGCGGCCAAGAGACCCAGTACTTC.

This clone was seen only a few times. The chain combines TRBV19 with TRBJ1-5, with D possibly TRBD1 on 5 matching bases. V shed 8 bases and J shed 8 bases, with 22 bases lying between them. The CDR3 is 15 amino acids. Germline V gene lookup returns CDR1 LNHDA and CDR2 SQIVND (reference sequence). The CDR3 coding sequence is TGTGCCAGTCGATCACTAACAGGTTCAGCCGAGCCCCAGCATTTT. The encoded protein is CASRSLTGSAEPQHF.

V and J are TRBV4-3 and TRBJ1-1, with TRBD1 matching over 11 bases. Germline-derived CDR1 and CDR2 are LGHNA and YSLEER. Trimming took 3 bases from V and 3 from J; bases not matched to a gene: 3. The CDR3 runs to 15 residues. CDR3 sequence reads: CASSQDRGRDTEAFF. CDR3 nucleotides: TGCGCCAGCAGCCAGGACAGGGGGCGCGACACTGAAGCTTTCTTT.

The V gene is TRBV5-1, the J gene TRBJ2-2, with a weak D call TRBD2 (6 bases). Trimming removed 4 bases at V and 4 bases at J, with 11 bases between. This CDR3 is built from 14 residues. Germline V lookup: CDR1 SGHRS, CDR2 YFSETQ. The CDR3 region has the DNA TGCGCCAGCAGCGGGCAGGGAGGCACCGGGGAGCTGTTTTTT. It is translated as CASSGQGGTGELFF.

This chain links TRBV5-1 with TRBJ1-4, with D tentatively TRBD1 (6 bases). This CDR3 is 16 amino acids long. V was cut by 4 bases and J by 6 bases, with 19 bases left in between. Germline V gives CDR1 SGHRS, CDR2 YFSETQ. This chain's CDR3 is CASSPDRASGDEKLFF. The CDR3 nucleotides are TGCGCCAGCAGCCCAGACCGGGCCTCAGGGGATGAAAAACTGTTTTTT.